Each of the 26 T cell receptor beta chains below was sequenced from the same sample in a study of blood T cells in healthy people across ages. The authors ran a second PCR of about 7 to 11 cycles using a sample-barcoded 5' primer and a J-beta primer mix. One entry per CDR3 protein results from TCRdb running MiXCR on the 5' RACE reads. The sample includes around 990,000 distinct CDR3 sequences, around two fifths seen only once; the top ten take less than 15%. Source material: blood. These receptor sequences come from a young man in good health.

Concerning this clonotype itself: The junction and the germline gene differ at one end; a read error may be behind it. This chain joins TRBV29-1 and TRBJ2-7; TRBD1 is a possible D gene (5 bases). This CDR3 contains 12 residues. Germline V gene lookup returns CDR1 SQVTM and CDR2 ANQGSEA. The CDR3 nucleotides are TGCGGCGTTGAAGTGACAGACTACGAGCAGTACTTC. Protein: CGVEVTDYEQYF.

The table lists this clonotype with many counts. The J gene is TRBJ2-7, the V gene TRBV29-1; D not certain. From germline, CDR1 is SQVTM and CDR2 ANQGSEA. The CDR3 runs 11 residues. Between the trimmed V and J ends, which lost 7 bases and 4 bases, there was a span of 11 bases. The CDR3, as DNA: TGCAGCGGCCGAAACGTATACGAGCAGTACTTC. Residues: CSGRNVYEQYF.

Details on this clonotype: It may be a read error: a sequence one base away is much more abundant. The chain links TRBV7-2 to TRBJ1-2, with 8 bases matching TRBD1. Germline assignment: CDR1 SGHTA and CDR2 FQGNSA. CDR3 length: 16 amino acids. The CDR3: CVSSLTRGLSYYGYTF. The CDR3 coding sequence is TGTGTCAGCAGCTTAACCAGGGGGCTCTCCTACTATGGCTACACCTTC.

CDR3 bases: TGTGCCAGCAGCCAAGGCGCAGGGAGGTGGCAGACCCAGTACTTC. It encodes CASSQGAGRWQTQYF. The J gene is TRBJ2-5, the V gene TRBV4-2; D possibly corresponds to TRBD2 (6 bases). Trimming removed 1 base at V and 6 bases at J, with 15 bases between. CDR1 and CDR2 (germline): LGHNA, YNFKEQ. The CDR3 loop spans 15 amino acids.

This clonotype appeared many times. The gene calls are TRBV15 and TRBJ2-4; TRBD1 might be the D (6 bases). The germline CDR1 and CDR2 sequences are LNHNV and YYDKDF (reference sequence). V gave up 5 bases and J gave up 7 bases, with 18 bases separating them. The CDR3 sequence is 15 residues long. The CDR3 loop is CATSAQSLTGNIQYF. Here the CDR3 DNA reads TGTGCCACCAGCGCCCAGTCCCTAACAGGGAACATTCAGTACTTC.

This clonotype was observed a few times. The chain combines TRBV4-2 with TRBJ1-4; D is unclear. The V and J ends lost 1 base and 8 bases respectively, with 11 bases between them. CDR3 length: 14 residues. Germline V gene data show CDR1 as LGHNA and CDR2 as YNFKEQ. The DNA of the CDR3 is TGTGCCAGCAGCCAAGGAAGCCTGGAGGAAAAACTGTTTTTT. This sequence encodes CASSQGSLEEKLFF.

The V call is TRBV4-2, the J call TRBJ1-1; no clear D gene. The V gene's germline CDR1 is LGHNA and CDR2 YNFKEQ. The CDR3 runs 14 residues. Trimming left V 1 base short and J 1 base short, with 7 bases between. DNA for the CDR3: TGTGCCAGCAGCCAAGGTTCTCAGAACACTGAAGCTTTCTTT. Translation: CASSQGSQNTEAFF.

V and J are TRBV6-2 or TRBV6-3 and TRBJ1-5, with 7 bases that match TRBD1. Losses at the gene ends were 10 bases for V and 1 base for J; bases not matched to a gene: 4. There are 13 residues in the CDR3. Germline values: CDR1 MNHEY, CDR2 SVGEGT. The CDR3 sequence: CATVQGSNQPQHF. DNA for the CDR3: TGTGCCACAGTACAGGGGAGCAATCAGCCCCAGCATTTT.

The V and J genes are TRBV27 and TRBJ1-1; 8 bases map to TRBD1. The CDR3 contains 14 residues. Germline V gene sequence: CDR1 MNHEY, CDR2 SMNVEV (reference sequence). V shed 0 bases and J 8 bases; nucleotides not matched to a gene: 5. The DNA for the CDR3 is TGTGCCAGCAGTTTATCGCCGGGACAGGTGGAAGCTTTCTTT. Protein sequence: CASSLSPGQVEAFF.

This clonotype was counted only a few times. The rearrangement links TRBV11-2 to TRBJ2-1; D may be TRBD1 or TRBD2 (5 bases each). This CDR3 region has 12 residues. V was cut by 4 bases and J by 8 bases, with 9 bases left in between. Germline V lookup: CDR1 SGHAT, CDR2 FQNNGV. Written as DNA, the CDR3 is TGTGCCAGCAGCTGGGGGTACTATGAGCAGTTCTTC. Amino acids: CASSWGYYEQFF. Together with reference TRBV11-2 and TRBJ2-1, the CDR3 gives the full variable domain: EAGVAQSPRYKIIEKRQSVAFWCNPISGHATLYWYQQILGQGPKLLIQFQNNGVVDDSQLPKDRFSAERLKGVDSTLKIQPAKLEDSAVYLCASSWGYYEQFFGPGTRLTVL.

The table lists this clonotype with a few counts. The chain couples TRBV27 to TRBJ1-5, with D possibly being TRBD1 (6 bases). Deletions cut 3 bases from V and 9 bases from J, with 15 bases between. The CDR3 consists of 14 residues. The V gene's germline CDR1 is MNHEY and CDR2 SMNVEV (reference sequence). DNA for the CDR3: TGTGCCAGCAGTTTTCGGGACACCCGTACGCCCCAGCATTTT. Translated, it gives CASSFRDTRTPQHF.

The rearrangement uses TRBV7-9 and TRBJ1-2; D is undetermined. The germline V gene has CDR1 SEHNR and CDR2 FQNEAQ (reference sequence). The CDR3 is 15 residues long. Trimming stripped 4 bases from V and 2 bases from J, with 14 bases between. CDR3 DNA: TGTGCCAGCAGCTCCATGCGGACGGTAAACTATGGCTACACCTTC. This encodes CASSSMRTVNYGYTF. Full variable domain (remainder filled in from reference TRBV7-9 and TRBJ1-2): DTGVSQNPRHKITKRGQNVTFRCDPISEHNRLYWYRQTLGQGPEFLTYFQNEAQLEKSRLLSDRFSAERPKGSFSTLEIQRTEQGDSAMYLCASSSMRTVNYGYTFGSGTRLTVV.

The rearrangement uses TRBV6-2 or TRBV6-3 and TRBJ2-3; no clear D gene. From germline, CDR1 is MNHEY and CDR2 SVGEGT. The CDR3 is 17 amino acids. V was pared by 8 bases and J by 6 bases, with 27 bases between. The CDR3, as DNA: TGTGCCAGCTGCAAATTTCCGGGCACCCTCTTGGGGGATACGCAGTATTTT. As protein: CASCKFPGTLLGDTQYF.

In its sample, this clonotype was seen a few times. The chain joins TRBV29-1 to TRBJ2-7; the match to TRBD1 covers 7 bases. Germline V gene sequence: CDR1 SQVTM, CDR2 ANQGSEA. V was clipped by 6 bases and J by 2 bases; unmatched bases: 7. This CDR3 contains 13 residues. CDR3 amino acids: CSVPGTVPYEQYF. The CDR3, as DNA: TGCAGCGTACCGGGGACAGTACCCTACGAGCAGTACTTC.

The genes are TRBV7-9 and TRBJ1-1; no clear D gene. CDR1 and CDR2 (germline): SEHNR, FQNEAQ (reference sequence). Trimming pared 5 bases from V and 1 base from J, leaving 14 bases between. The CDR3 spans 15 residues. DNA for the CDR3: TGTGCCAGCAGCCCGCAGCTGACGAGGAACACTGAAGCTTTCTTT. This sequence encodes CASSPQLTRNTEAFF.

This chain links TRBV25-1 with TRBJ1-1, with no clear D. Germline CDR1 MGHDK, CDR2 SYGVNS. V was shortened by 2 bases and J by 11 bases, with 12 bases between the two germline ends. This CDR3 region has 12 residues. CDR3 bases: TGTGCCAGCAGTGAAAGAAAATCTGCGGCTTTCTTT. Translation: CASSERKSAAFF.

The chain links TRBV10-3 to TRBJ2-3, with TRBD2 matching 12 bases. With V trimmed by 6 bases and J by 2 bases, 15 bases remained unmatched. Germline values: CDR1 ENHRY, CDR2 SYGVKD. The CDR3 runs 19 residues. The CDR3, as DNA: TGTGCCATCAGCACCCCCATGACTAGCGGGGGCTTTAACACAGATACGCAGTATTTT. It codes for CAISTPMTSGGFNTDTQYF.

V and J are TRBV7-2 and TRBJ1-3; D might be TRBD1 (5 bases). Deletions cut 5 bases from V and 0 bases from J, with 14 bases between. CDR3 size: 16 residues. The germline CDR1 and CDR2 sequences are SGHTA and FQGNSA. DNA for the CDR3: TGTGCCAGCAGCCCGCAGACAGCCAACTCTGGAAACACCATATATTTT. Translated, it gives CASSPQTANSGNTIYF.

The chain carries TRBV7-9 and TRBJ2-2; 7 positions agree with TRBD1. V shed 4 bases and J 7 bases; nucleotides not matched to a gene: 15. CDR3 length: 17 residues. The germline V gene has CDR1 SEHNR and CDR2 FQNEAQ (reference sequence). The CDR3, as DNA: TGTGCCAGCAGCTCTCGAGGAGACAGGGCGGTATACGGGGAGCTGTTTTTT. As protein: CASSSRGDRAVYGELFF.

This clonotype was observed a few times. The chain links TRBV20-1 to TRBJ1-1; D gene unclear. Per the germline V gene, CDR1 is DFQATT and CDR2 is SNEGSKA (reference sequence). This CDR3 has 14 residues. V shed 1 base and J shed 1 base, with 10 bases lying between them. The CDR3 nucleotides are TGCAGTGCTAGAGTCGGGTCGACGAACACTGAAGCTTTCTTT. Protein sequence: CSARVGSTNTEAFF.

This clonotype was picked up a small number of times. The chain joins TRBV4-3 to TRBJ1-2; D is perhaps TRBD1 (5 bases). The CDR3 runs 13 residues. The germline V gene encodes CDR1 LGHNA and CDR2 YSLEER. V gave up 1 base and J gave up 6 bases, with 9 bases separating them. CDR3 sequence reads: CASSQGGRHGYTF. The CDR3 nucleotides read TGCGCCAGCAGCCAAGGGGGGAGACATGGCTACACCTTC.

This sequence joins TRBV4-2 and TRBJ1-6, with D uncertain. This CDR3 has 12 residues. Trimming pared 2 bases from V and 7 bases from J, leaving 3 bases between. Per germline, CDR1 LGHNA and CDR2 YNFKEQ. The CDR3 nucleotides are TGTGCCAGCAGCCAACAGAATTCACCCCTCCACTTT. The encoded protein is CASSQQNSPLHF.

Here the CDR3 reads CASSPWDRGDQPQHF. The CDR3 DNA reads as TGTGCCAGCAGTCCCTGGGACAGGGGAGATCAGCCCCAGCATTTT. J is TRBJ1-5 and V is TRBV27; TRBD1 agrees at 10 bases. There are 15 residues in the CDR3. Germline CDR1 MNHEY, CDR2 SMNVEV (reference sequence). Germline trimming cut 5 bases from V and 5 bases from J; bases unmatched to any gene: 6.

This clonotype was detected a few times. This chain connects TRBV28 to TRBJ1-5; the D gene is possibly TRBD1 (6 bases). CDR1 MDHEN and CDR2 SYDVKM come from the germline V gene. Trimming cost V 10 bases and J 6 bases, with 19 bases left between them. The CDR3 length is 14 residues. CDR3 residues: CAINKRQALQPQHF. In DNA form, the CDR3 reads TGTGCCATAAATAAACGACAGGCACTTCAGCCCCAGCATTTT.

The gene calls are TRBV4-1 and TRBJ1-2; maybe TRBD1 (6 bases). The V end was cut by 0 bases, the J end by 10 bases, with 18 bases between. Germline assignment: CDR1 MGHRA and CDR2 YSYEKL. This CDR3 region has 15 residues. The CDR3 DNA sequence: TGCGCCAGCAGCCAAGACCACGGACGTCGGGGGCCCTACACCTTC. Translating gives CASSQDHGRRGPYTF.

There are a few counts of this clonotype. The V and J genes are TRBV24-1 and TRBJ2-3, with D unresolved. The ends were cut back, 2 bases at V and 4 bases at J, with 6 bases in the middle. The CDR3 spans 13 residues. Per germline, CDR1 KGHDR and CDR2 SFDVKD. CDR3 bases: TGTGCCACCAGTGATTCCCTCGCAGATACGCAGTATTTT. Translation gives CATSDSLADTQYF.